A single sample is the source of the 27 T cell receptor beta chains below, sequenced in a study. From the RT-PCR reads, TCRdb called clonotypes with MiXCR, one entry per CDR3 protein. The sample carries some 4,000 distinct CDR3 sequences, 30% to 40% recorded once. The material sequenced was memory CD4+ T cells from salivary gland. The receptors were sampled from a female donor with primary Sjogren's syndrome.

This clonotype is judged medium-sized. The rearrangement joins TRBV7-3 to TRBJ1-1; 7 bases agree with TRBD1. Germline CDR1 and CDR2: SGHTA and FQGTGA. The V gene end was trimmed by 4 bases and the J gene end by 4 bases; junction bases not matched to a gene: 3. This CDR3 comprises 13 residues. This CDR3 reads CASSSRQGTEAFF. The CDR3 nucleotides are TGTGCCAGCAGCTCTAGACAGGGCACTGAAGCTTTCTTT. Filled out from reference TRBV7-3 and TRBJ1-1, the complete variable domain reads GAGVSQTPSNKVTEKGKYVELRCDPISGHTALYWYRQSLGQGPEFLIYFQGTGAADDSGLPNDRFFAVRPEGSVSTLKIQRTERGDSAVYLCASSSRQGTEAFFGQGTRLTVV.

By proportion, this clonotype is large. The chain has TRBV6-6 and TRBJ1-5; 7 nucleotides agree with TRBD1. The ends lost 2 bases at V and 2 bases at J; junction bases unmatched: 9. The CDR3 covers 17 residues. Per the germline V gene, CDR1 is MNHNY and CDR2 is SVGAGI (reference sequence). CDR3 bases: TGTGCCAGCAGTTACGGGGGGACAGTCCGAGGCAATCAGCCCCAGCATTTT. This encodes CASSYGGTVRGNQPQHF.

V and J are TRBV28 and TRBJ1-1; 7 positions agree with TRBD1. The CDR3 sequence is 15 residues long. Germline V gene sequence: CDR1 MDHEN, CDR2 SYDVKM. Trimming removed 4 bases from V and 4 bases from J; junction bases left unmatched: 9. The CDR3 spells CASSSYQGGVTEAFF. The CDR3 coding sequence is TGTGCCAGCAGTTCTTATCAGGGGGGGGTCACTGAAGCTTTCTTT.

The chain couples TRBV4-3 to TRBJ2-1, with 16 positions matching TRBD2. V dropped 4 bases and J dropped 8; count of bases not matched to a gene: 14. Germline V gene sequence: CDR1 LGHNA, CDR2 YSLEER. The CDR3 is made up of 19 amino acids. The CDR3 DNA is TGCGCCAGCAGCCGAGACGTGGGACTAGCGGGAGGGCCTATCGATGAGCAGTTCTTC. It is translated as CASSRDVGLAGGPIDEQFF.

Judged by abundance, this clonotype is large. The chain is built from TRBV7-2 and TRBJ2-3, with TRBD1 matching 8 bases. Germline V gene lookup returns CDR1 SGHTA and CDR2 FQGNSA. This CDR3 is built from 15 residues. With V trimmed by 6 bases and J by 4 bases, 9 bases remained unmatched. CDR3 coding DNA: TGTGCCAGCAGGGAACAGGGGGGTGGCGCAGATACGCAGTATTTT. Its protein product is CASREQGGGADTQYF.

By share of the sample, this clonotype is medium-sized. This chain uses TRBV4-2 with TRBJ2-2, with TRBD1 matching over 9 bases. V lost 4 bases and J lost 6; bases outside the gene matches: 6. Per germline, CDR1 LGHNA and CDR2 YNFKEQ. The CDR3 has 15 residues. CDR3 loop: CASSPGQGSPGELFF. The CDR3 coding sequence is TGTGCCAGCAGCCCGGGACAGGGAAGCCCCGGGGAGCTGTTTTTT.

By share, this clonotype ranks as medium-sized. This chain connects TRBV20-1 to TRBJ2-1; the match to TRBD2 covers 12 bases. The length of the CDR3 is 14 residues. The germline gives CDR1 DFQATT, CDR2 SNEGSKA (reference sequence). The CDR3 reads CRGSPSGGAYEQFF. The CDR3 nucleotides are TGCAGGGGCTCTCCTAGCGGGGGGGCCTATGAGCAGTTCTTC.

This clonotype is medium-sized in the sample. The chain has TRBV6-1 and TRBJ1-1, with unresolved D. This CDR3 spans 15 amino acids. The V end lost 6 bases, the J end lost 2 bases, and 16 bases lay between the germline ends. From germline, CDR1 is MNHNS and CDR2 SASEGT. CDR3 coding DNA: TGTGCCAGCAGAGAACCGACGGGTTTCAACACTGAAGCTTTCTTT. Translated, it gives CASREPTGFNTEAFF.

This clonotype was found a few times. CDR3 bases: TGTGCCAGCAGTTTAGCCGCACTAGCGGGGCAAAATGAGCAGTATTTT. The encoded protein is CASSLAALAGQNEQYF. The chain employs TRBV12-3 or TRBV12-4 and TRBJ2-3; 10 bases map to TRBD2. This CDR3 region has 16 residues. The V segment lost 0 bases and the J segment 11 bases; nucleotides outside the gene matches: 11.

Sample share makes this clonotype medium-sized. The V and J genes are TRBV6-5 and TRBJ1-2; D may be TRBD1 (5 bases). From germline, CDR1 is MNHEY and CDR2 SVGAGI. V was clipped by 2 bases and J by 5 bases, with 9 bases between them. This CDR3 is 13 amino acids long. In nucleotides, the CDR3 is TGTGCCAGCAGTTACGCACAGGAATATGGCTACACCTTC. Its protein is CASSYAQEYGYTF.

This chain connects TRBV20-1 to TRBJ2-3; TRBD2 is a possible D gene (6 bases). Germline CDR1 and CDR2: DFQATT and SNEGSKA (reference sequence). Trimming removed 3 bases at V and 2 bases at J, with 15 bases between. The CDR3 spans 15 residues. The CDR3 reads CSASQTGEFTDTQYF. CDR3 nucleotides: TGCAGTGCTAGCCAGACGGGGGAGTTCACAGATACGCAGTATTTT.

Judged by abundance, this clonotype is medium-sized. In nucleotides, the CDR3 is TGTGCCAGCAGTTACTCCCGGGACGGCGGCCCGGGGGAGGATACGCAGTATTTT. Its translation is CASSYSRDGGPGEDTQYF. The chain uses TRBV6-5 and TRBJ2-3, with D tentatively TRBD2 (6 bases). V lost 0 bases to trimming and J lost 6 bases, with 22 bases between them. The CDR3 runs 18 residues. CDR1 and CDR2 from the germline V gene are MNHEY and SVGAGI.

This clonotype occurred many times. CDR3: CASSADTYQPQHF. The CDR3 DNA sequence: TGTGCCAGCTCAGCGGACACCTATCAGCCCCAGCATTTT. V is TRBV18 and J is TRBJ1-5, with a tentative D call TRBD1 (5 bases). V was cut by 5 bases and J by 5 bases, with 10 bases left in between. The CDR3 has 13 residues. The germline V gene encodes CDR1 KGHSH and CDR2 LQKENI.

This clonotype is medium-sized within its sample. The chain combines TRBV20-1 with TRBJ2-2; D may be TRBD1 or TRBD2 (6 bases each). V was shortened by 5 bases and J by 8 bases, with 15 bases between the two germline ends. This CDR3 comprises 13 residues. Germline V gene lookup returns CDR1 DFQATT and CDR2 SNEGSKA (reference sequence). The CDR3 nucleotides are TGCAGTGCTCCCTGGGCGGGGACAGGGGAGCTGTTTTTT. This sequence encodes CSAPWAGTGELFF.

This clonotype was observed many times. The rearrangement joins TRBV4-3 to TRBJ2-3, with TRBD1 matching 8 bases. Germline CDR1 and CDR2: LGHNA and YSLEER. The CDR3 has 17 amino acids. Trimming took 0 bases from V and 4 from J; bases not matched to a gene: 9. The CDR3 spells CASSQEAGQGASDTQYF. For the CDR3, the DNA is TGCGCCAGCAGCCAAGAGGCGGGTCAGGGGGCCTCAGATACGCAGTATTTT.

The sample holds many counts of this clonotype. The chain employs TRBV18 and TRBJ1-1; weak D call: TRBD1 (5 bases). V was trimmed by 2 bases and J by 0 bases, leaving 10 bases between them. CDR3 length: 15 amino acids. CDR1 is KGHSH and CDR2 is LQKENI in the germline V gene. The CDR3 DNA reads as TGTGCCAGCTCACCAATAAGGGGAATGAACACTGAAGCTTTCTTT. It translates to CASSPIRGMNTEAFF.

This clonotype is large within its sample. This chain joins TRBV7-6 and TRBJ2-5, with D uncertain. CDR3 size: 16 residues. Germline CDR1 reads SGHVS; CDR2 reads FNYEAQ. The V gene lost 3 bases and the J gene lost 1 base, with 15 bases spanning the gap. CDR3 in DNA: TGTGCCAGCAGCTTCTGGTCGGCAGGCGGCCAAGAGACCCAGTACTTC. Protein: CASSFWSAGGQETQYF.

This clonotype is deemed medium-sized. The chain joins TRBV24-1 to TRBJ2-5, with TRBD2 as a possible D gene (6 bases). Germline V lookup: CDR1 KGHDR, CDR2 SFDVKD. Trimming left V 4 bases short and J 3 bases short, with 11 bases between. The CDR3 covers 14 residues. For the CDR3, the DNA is TGTGCCACCAGTGAAGGAGGGGCCGAAGAGACCCAGTACTTC. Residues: CATSEGGAEETQYF.

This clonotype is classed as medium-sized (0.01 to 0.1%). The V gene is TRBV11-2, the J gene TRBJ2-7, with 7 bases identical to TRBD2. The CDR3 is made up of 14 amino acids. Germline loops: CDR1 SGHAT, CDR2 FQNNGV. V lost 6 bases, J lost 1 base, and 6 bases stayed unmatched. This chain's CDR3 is CASRERGASYEQYF. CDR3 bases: TGTGCCAGCAGGGAGCGGGGAGCGTCCTACGAGCAGTACTTC.

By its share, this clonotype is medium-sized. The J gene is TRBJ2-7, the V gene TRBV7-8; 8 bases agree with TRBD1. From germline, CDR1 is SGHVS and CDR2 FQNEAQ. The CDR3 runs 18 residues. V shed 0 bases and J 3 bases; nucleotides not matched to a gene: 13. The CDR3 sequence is CASSLALTWAGGHYEQYV. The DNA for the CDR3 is TGTGCCAGCAGCTTAGCCTTGACCTGGGCAGGGGGCCACTACGAGCAGTACGTC.

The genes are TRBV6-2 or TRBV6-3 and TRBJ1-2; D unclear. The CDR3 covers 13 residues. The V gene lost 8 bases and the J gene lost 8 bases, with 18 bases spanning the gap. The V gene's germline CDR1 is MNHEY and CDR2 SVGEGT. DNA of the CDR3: TGTGCCAGCGGCGGACTAGGCGGCGGAGGCTACACCTTC. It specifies CASGGLGGGGYTF.

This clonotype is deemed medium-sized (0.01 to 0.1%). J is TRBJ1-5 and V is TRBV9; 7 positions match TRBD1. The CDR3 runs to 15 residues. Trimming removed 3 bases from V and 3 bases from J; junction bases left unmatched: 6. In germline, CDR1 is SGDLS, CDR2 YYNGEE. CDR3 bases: TGTGCCAGCAGCGCGACAGGGAACAACAATCAGCCCCAGCATTTT. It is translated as CASSATGNNNQPQHF.

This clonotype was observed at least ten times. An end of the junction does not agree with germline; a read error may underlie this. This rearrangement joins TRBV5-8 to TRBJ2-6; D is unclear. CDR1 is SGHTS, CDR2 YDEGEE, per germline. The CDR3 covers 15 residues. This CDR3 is CANSFLYTGANVLTF. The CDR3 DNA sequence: TGTGCCAACAGCTTTTTGTATACTGGGGCCAACGTCCTGACTTTC.

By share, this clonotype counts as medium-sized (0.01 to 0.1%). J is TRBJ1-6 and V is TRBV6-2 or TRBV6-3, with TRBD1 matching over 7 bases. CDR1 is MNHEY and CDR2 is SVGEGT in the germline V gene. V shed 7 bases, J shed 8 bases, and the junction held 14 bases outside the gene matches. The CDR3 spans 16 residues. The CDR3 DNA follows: TGTGCCAGCACCCCCCTAGGAGGGGGCAGGGATTCACCCCTCCACTTT. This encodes CASTPLGGGRDSPLHF.

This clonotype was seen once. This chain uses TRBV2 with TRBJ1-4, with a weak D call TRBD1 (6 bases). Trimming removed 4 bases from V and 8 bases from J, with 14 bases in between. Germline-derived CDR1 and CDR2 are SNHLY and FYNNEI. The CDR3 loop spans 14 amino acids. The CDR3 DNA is TGTGCCAGCAGTGGAGGCAGGGGCGGAGAAAAACTGTTTTTT. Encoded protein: CASSGGRGGEKLFF.

Written as DNA, the CDR3 is TGTGCCACCAGTGATTTCGGCGGGGAGCTGTTTTTT. Translated, it gives CATSDFGGELFF. V usage is TRBV24-1 and J usage is TRBJ2-2; D gene unclear. The length of the CDR3 is 12 residues. Looked up from germline, CDR1 is KGHDR and CDR2 is SFDVKD. Trimming removed 1 base at V and 7 bases at J, with 3 bases between.

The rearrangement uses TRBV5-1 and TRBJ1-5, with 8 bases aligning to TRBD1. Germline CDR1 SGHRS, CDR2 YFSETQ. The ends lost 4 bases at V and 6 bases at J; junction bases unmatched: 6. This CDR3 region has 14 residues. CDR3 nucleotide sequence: TGCGCCAGCAGCCCAGGGGGCGAGGGTCAGCCCCAGCATTTT. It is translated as CASSPGGEGQPQHF.